The rows below give T cell receptor beta chains drawn from one sample of a study of OX40 agonist ivuxolimab in advanced cancers. This table comes from immunoSEQ multiplex PCR, and its TCRdb copy is limited to in-frame clones, with some not included. The sample lists about 48,000 clones; roughly 91% were seen once. The material sequenced was CD4+ or CD8+ T cells sorted from blood, taken in a trial of the OX40 agonist ivuxolimab. These receptors originate from an adult with an advanced solid tumor such as melanoma, head and neck, liver or kidney cancer. CDR3s include the opening cysteine and the closing phenylalanine or tryptophan. Each record gives: clone size, V gene, J gene, D gene, CDR3 DNA, CDR3 protein. A D gene is named only where the DNA matches it firmly. Clone sizes are given selectively: once, few, many, or a class where the clone is expanded.

NA	TRBV19	TRBJ1-5	NA	TGTGCCAGTAGTCTAGTAGGGACGATCAATCAGCCCCAGCATTTT	CASSLVGTINQPQHF
NA	TRBV28	TRBJ2-2	NA	TGTGCCAGCAGTTTCCCTCGGACGTACACCGGGGAGCTGTTTTTT	CASSFPRTYTGELFF
NA	TRBV5-4	TRBJ2-5	NA	TGTGCCAGCAACGAGGGGGGGGGAACGGGAGAGACCCAGTACTTC	CASNEGGGTGETQYF
NA	TRBV7-9	TRBJ2-3	TRBD2	TGTGCCAGCAGCTCCCTTAGCGGGCCTAGCACAGATACGCAGTATTTT	CASSSLSGPSTDTQYF
NA	TRBV29-1	TRBJ1-1	NA	TGCAGCGTTCTGTGGGGGTCGAGGAACACTGAAGCTTTCTTT	CSVLWGSRNTEAFF
NA	TRBV7-8	TRBJ2-7	NA	TGTGCCAGCAGCTTAGCGCGGGGTTTCAGCTACGAGCAGTACTTC	CASSLARGFSYEQYF
NA	TRBV7-9	TRBJ1-5	NA	TGTGCCAGCAGCTTAGATGAGGGTCAGCCCCAGCATTTT	CASSLDEGQPQHF
NA	TRBV7-9	TRBJ1-1	TRBD1	TGTGCCAGCAGCCCAGGGGGACAAGCCACTGAAGCTTTCTTT	CASSPGGQATEAFF
NA	TRBV7-3	TRBJ2-2	NA	TGTGCCAGCAGCTTAATAGGGCCCACCGGGGAGCTGTTTTTT	CASSLIGPTGELFF
NA	TRBV6-6	TRBJ1-2	NA	TGTGCCAGCAGTTACATTGGCTACACCTTC	CASSYIGYTF
once	TRBV13	TRBJ2-5	NA	TGTGCCAGCAGCCCCGGGTCCGGCCAGACCCAAGAGACCCAGTACTTC	CASSPGSGQTQETQYF
NA	TRBV27	TRBJ2-3	TRBD2	TGTGCCAGCAGTTTCGGGACTAGCGGGAGGGCCACCCCAGATACGCAGTATTTT	CASSFGTSGRATPDTQYF
NA	TRBV7-9	TRBJ2-6	NA	TGTGCCACCGACAATCTAGGATCCTGGGGGGCCAACGTCCTGACTTTC	CATDNLGSWGANVLTF
few	TRBV19	TRBJ1-2	NA	TGTGCCAGTGGGTCCGGCTACACCTTC	CASGSGYTF
NA	TRBV19	TRBJ2-7	NA	TGTGCCAGTAGTACCTCGGGGGGCCTGGCCTACGAGCAGTACTTC	CASSTSGGLAYEQYF
NA	TRBV27	TRBJ1-5	TRBD1	TGTGCCAGCAGTGACCCAGGGGGCCATCAGCCCCAGCATTTT	CASSDPGGHQPQHF
NA	TRBV6-5	TRBJ1-5	TRBD1	TGTGCCAGCAGCCTCGGGACAGCACATCAGCCCCAGCATTTT	CASSLGTAHQPQHF
NA	TRBV28	TRBJ2-7	TRBD1	TGTGCCAGCAGCCCTACAGGGGGCTGGGAGGACGAGCAGTACTTC	CASSPTGGWEDEQYF
NA	TRBV5-8	TRBJ2-1	TRBD2	TGTGCCAGCAGCCGGACTAGCGGGGGCATATCCGGTGAGCAGTTCTTC	CASSRTSGGISGEQFF
few	TRBV29-1	TRBJ1-1	NA	TGCAGCGCCCGTCCCGCCAGGCAGAACACTGAAGCTTTCTTT	CSARPARQNTEAFF